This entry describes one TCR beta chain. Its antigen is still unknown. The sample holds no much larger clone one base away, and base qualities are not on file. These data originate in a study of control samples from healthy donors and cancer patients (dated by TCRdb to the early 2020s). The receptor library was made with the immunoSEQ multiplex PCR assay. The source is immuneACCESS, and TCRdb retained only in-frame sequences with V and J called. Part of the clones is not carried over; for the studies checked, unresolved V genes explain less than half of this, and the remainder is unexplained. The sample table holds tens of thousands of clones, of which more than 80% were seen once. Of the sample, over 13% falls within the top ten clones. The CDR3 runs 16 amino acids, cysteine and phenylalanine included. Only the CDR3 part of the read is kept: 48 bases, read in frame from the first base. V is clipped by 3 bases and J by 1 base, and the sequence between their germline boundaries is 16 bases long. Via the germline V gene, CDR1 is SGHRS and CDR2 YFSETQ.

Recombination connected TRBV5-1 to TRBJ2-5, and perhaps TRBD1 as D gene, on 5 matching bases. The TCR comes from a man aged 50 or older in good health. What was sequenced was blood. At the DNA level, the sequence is TGCGCCAGCAGCTACAATCAGGGTGTTCGCCAAGAGACCCAGTACTTC. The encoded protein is CASSYNQGVRQETQYF.